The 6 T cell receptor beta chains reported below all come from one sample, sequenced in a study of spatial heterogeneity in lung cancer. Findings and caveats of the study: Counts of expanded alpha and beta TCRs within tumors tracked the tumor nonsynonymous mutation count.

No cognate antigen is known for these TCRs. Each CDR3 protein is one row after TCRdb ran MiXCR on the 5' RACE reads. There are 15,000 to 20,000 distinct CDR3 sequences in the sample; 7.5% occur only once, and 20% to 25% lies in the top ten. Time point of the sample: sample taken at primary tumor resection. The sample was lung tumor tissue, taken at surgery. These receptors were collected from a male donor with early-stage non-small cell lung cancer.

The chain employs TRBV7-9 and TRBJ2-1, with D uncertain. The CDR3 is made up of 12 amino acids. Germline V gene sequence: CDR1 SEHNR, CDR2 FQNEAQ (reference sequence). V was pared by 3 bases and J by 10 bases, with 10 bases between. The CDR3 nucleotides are TGTGCCAGCAGCTTTAGAGGATTGGAGCAGTTCTTC. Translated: CASSFRGLEQFF. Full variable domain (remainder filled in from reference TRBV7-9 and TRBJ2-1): DTGVSQNPRHKITKRGQNVTFRCDPISEHNRLYWYRQTLGQGPEFLTYFQNEAQLEKSRLLSDRFSAERPKGSFSTLEIQRTEQGDSAMYLCASSFRGLEQFFGPGTRLTVL.

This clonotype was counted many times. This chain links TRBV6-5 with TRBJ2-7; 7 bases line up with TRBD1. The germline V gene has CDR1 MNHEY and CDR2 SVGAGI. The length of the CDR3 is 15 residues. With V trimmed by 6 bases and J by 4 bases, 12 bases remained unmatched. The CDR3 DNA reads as TGTGCCAGCAGCCGGCAGGGGGACATCCTTTACGAGCAGTACTTC. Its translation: CASSRQGDILYEQYF.

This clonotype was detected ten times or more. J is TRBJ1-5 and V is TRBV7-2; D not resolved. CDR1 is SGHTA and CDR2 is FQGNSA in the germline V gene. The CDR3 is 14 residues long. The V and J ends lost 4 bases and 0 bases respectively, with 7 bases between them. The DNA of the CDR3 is TGTGCCAGCAGCTCGGGCCTTAGCAATCAGCCCCAGCATTTT. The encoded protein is CASSSGLSNQPQHF.

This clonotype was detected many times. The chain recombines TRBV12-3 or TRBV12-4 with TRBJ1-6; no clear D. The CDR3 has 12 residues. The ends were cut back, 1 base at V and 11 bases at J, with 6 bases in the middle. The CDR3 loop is CASSLGETPLHF. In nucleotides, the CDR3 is TGTGCCAGCAGTTTAGGCGAAACACCCCTCCACTTT.

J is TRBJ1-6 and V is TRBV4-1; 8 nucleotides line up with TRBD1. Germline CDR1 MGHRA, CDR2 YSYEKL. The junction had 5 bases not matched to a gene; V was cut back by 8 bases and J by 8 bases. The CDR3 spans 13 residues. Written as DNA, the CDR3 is TGCGCCAGCTCCGGGACAGGAGATTCACCCCTCCACTTT. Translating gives CASSGTGDSPLHF.

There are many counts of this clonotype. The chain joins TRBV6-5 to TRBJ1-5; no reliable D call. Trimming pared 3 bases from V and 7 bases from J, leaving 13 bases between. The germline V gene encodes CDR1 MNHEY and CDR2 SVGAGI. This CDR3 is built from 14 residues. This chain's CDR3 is CASSYFPGGQPQHF. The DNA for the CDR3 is TGTGCCAGCAGTTATTTCCCTGGCGGGCAGCCCCAGCATTTT.